Below are 29 T cell receptor beta chains sequenced from a single sample in a study of ipilimumab plus nivolumab after autologous stem cell transplantation. Sequencing was performed with immunoSEQ multiplex PCR; in TCRdb, only in-frame clones are kept and a portion is missing. The data show about 9,800 clones, roughly two thirds seen once. Sequenced here: PBMCs, sampled in a trial of ipilimumab plus nivolumab as post-transplant consolidation. These receptors were collected from a female donor with multiple myeloma.

The chain recombines TRBV28 with TRBJ2-3; D possibly corresponds to TRBD1 (5 bases). V was clipped by 2 bases and J by 2 bases, with 17 bases between them. Germline CDR1 MDHEN, CDR2 SYDVKM. The CDR3 spans 17 residues. CDR3 residues: CASSLSVGAGNTDTQYF. The CDR3 DNA is TGTGCCAGCAGTTTAAGCGTAGGGGCAGGGAACACAGATACGCAGTATTTT.

The chain employs TRBV27 and TRBJ2-3; 8 bases are a match to TRBD1. Germline CDR1 MNHEY, CDR2 SMNVEV (reference sequence). The V segment lost 6 bases and the J segment 0 bases; nucleotides outside the gene matches: 5. There are 15 residues in the CDR3. CDR3: CASSPRTGSTDTQYF. CDR3 sequence (DNA): TGTGCCAGCAGCCCCCGGACAGGGAGCACAGATACGCAGTATTTT.

The J gene is TRBJ2-2, the V gene TRBV11-3; TRBD1 matches 10 bases. Germline V gene data show CDR1 as SGHNT and CDR2 as YENEEA. Germline trimming cut 4 bases from V and 3 bases from J; bases unmatched to any gene: 5. The CDR3 runs 16 residues. CDR3 in amino acids: CASSSGQGTDTGELFF. DNA for the CDR3: TGTGCCAGCAGCTCGGGACAGGGGACAGACACCGGGGAGCTGTTTTTT.

This clone was observed a handful of times. CDR3: CASSDGPGRNQETQYF. CDR3 sequence (DNA): TGCGCCAGCAGTGACGGTCCGGGTCGGAACCAAGAGACCCAGTACTTC. The chain is built from TRBV10-1 and TRBJ2-5; unclear D gene. CDR3 length: 16 amino acids. CDR1 is WNHNN, CDR2 SYGVQD, per germline (reference sequence). V dropped 3 bases and J dropped 0 bases, with 14 bases sitting between them.

The rearrangement links TRBV21-1 to TRBJ2-2; TRBD1 is the table's D call and was not checked against the DNA. TRBV21-1 is designated a pseudogene. This CDR3 contains 17 residues. CDR3 sequence reads: CASSKGRLEANTGELFF. CDR3 nucleotide sequence: TGTGCCAGCAGCAAAGGCAGGCTCGAAGCGAACACCGGGGAGCTGTTTTTT.

This clone has more than one count but fewer than ten. This sample also contains other DNA sequences that code for the same CDR3. The J gene is TRBJ2-7, the V gene TRBV6-5; D is possibly TRBD1 or TRBD2 (5 bases each). Trimming pared 2 bases from V and 7 bases from J, leaving 6 bases between. This CDR3 spans 11 amino acids. Germline V gene data show CDR1 as MNHEY and CDR2 as SVGAGI. The CDR3 region is CASSYGGEQYF. In nucleotides, the CDR3 is TGTGCCAGCAGTTACGGGGGTGAGCAGTACTTC.

This clone was recorded a few times. The chain carries TRBV28 and TRBJ1-1, with 7 bases lining up with TRBD1. V trimming: 4 bases; J trimming: 0 bases; junction bases outside the gene matches: 5. This CDR3 has 15 residues. Per the germline V gene, CDR1 is MDHEN and CDR2 is SYDVKM. The CDR3 sequence is CASSSGTAMNTEAFF. The DNA for the CDR3 is TGTGCCAGCAGTTCCGGGACAGCTATGAACACTGAAGCTTTCTTT.

The rearrangement joins TRBV11-3 to TRBJ2-5; D not resolved. The CDR3 runs to 11 residues. Germline-derived CDR1 and CDR2 are SGHNT and YENEEA. V shed 5 bases and J shed 8 bases, with 9 bases lying between them. The CDR3 DNA is TGTGCCAGCAGCGGTGGCGAAACCCAGTACTTC. Translated: CASSGGETQYF. Based on the CDR3 plus reference TRBV11-3 and TRBJ2-5, the full variable domain is EAGVVQSPRYKIIEKKQPVAFWCNPISGHNTLYWYLQNLGQGPELLIRYENEEAVDDSQLPKDRFSAERLKGVDSTLKIQPAELGDSAVYLCASSGGETQYFGPGTRLLVL.

This chain joins TRBV7-3 and TRBJ1-1, with a tentative D call TRBD1 (6 bases). The CDR3 runs to 14 residues. V dropped 2 bases and J dropped 7 bases, with 14 bases sitting between them. The V gene's germline CDR1 is SGHTA and CDR2 FQGTGA. The CDR3 region is CASSLLRLGHEAFF. In DNA form, the CDR3 reads TGTGCCAGCAGCTTACTCCGGCTGGGACATGAAGCTTTCTTT.

This clone was recorded only once. The V call is TRBV6-6, the J call TRBJ2-5, with 9 bases lining up with TRBD2. The V gene's germline CDR1 is MNHNY and CDR2 SVGAGI (reference sequence). This CDR3 has 14 residues. The J segment lost 2 bases and the V segment lost 7 bases, leaving 5 bases of the junction unmatched. The DNA of the CDR3 is TGTGCCAGCAATCGGCTAGCGGGGCAAGAGACCCAGTACTTC. Protein: CASNRLAGQETQYF.

The chain recombines TRBV27 with TRBJ1-1, with D tentatively TRBD1 (6 bases). V was shortened by 3 bases and J by 5 bases, with 10 bases between the two germline ends. Germline V gene data show CDR1 as MNHEY and CDR2 as SMNVEV (reference sequence). CDR3 length: 13 amino acids. This CDR3 is CASSFGQFTEAFF. The CDR3 DNA sequence: TGTGCCAGCAGTTTCGGACAGTTTACTGAAGCTTTCTTT.

The chain employs TRBV13 and TRBJ2-5; 7 nucleotides align to TRBD1. The CDR3 spans 13 residues. V trimming: 5 bases; J trimming: 5 bases; junction bases outside the gene matches: 5. CDR1 is PRHDT, CDR2 FYEKMQ, per germline (reference sequence). The CDR3 DNA is TGTGCCAGCAGCCGTTACAGGGGTGAGACCCAGTACTTC. Residues: CASSRYRGETQYF.

This chain uses TRBV19 with TRBJ1-2, with TRBD1 identical over 7 bases. Germline assignment: CDR1 LNHDA and CDR2 SQIVND (reference sequence). There are 16 residues in the CDR3. Trimming cost V 6 bases and J 1 base; bases outside gene matches: 11. The CDR3 DNA sequence: TGTGCCAGTAGCTACTCGACAGGGAACTTTAACTATGGCTACACCTTC. Translation gives CASSYSTGNFNYGYTF.

About this clone itself: A junction end diverges from the germline sequence, so it may reflect a read error. The chain uses TRBV19 and TRBJ1-5; TRBD1 might be the D (6 bases). CDR1 and CDR2 (germline): LNHDA, SQIVND (reference sequence). CDR3 length: 13 amino acids. CDR3 loop: CASSIWRKDSLYF. The CDR3 coding sequence is TGTGCCAGTAGTATATGGAGGAAGGACAGTTTGTATTTT.

This clone was observed a handful of times. This chain connects TRBV10-1 to TRBJ2-3, with D perhaps matching TRBD2 (6 bases). V dropped 4 bases and J dropped 4 bases, with 18 bases sitting between them. The germline CDR1 and CDR2 sequences are WNHNN and SYGVQD (reference sequence). The CDR3 consists of 16 residues. The CDR3 bases are TGCGCCAGCAGTGGTCCGGGCCCTCGGGGGTCAGATACGCAGTATTTT. Translated, it gives CASSGPGPRGSDTQYF.

This clone was counted between two and nine times. The J gene is TRBJ1-1, the V gene TRBV19; 7 positions match TRBD1. CDR3 length equals 15 residues. CDR1 and CDR2 from the germline V gene are LNHDA and SQIVND (reference sequence). J was trimmed by 6 bases and V by 6 bases; bases with no gene match: 13. CDR3 in amino acids: CASSTTRQGVPEAFF. The CDR3 coding sequence is TGTGCCAGTAGCACAACCCGACAGGGCGTCCCTGAAGCTTTCTTT.

This clone was seen just once. V and J are TRBV28 and TRBJ2-1; 7 nucleotides match TRBD1. The V segment lost 7 bases and the J segment 9 bases; nucleotides outside the gene matches: 3. Germline CDR1 reads MDHEN; CDR2 reads SYDVKM. The CDR3 length is 11 residues. CDR3 in DNA: TGTGCCAGCACGACAGGGTCTGAGCAGTTCTTC. Its protein product is CASTTGSEQFF.

This clone was found a few times. The rearrangement uses TRBV5-1 and TRBJ2-2, with 10 bases lining up with TRBD2. Trimming at V came to 5 bases and at J to 3 bases, leaving 4 bases not matched to a gene. Germline V gene lookup returns CDR1 SGHRS and CDR2 YFSETQ. The CDR3 is 15 residues long. The CDR3 loop is CASSFGLADTGELFF. In nucleotides, the CDR3 is TGCGCCAGCAGTTTTGGACTAGCGGACACCGGGGAGCTGTTTTTT.

The chain joins TRBV6-1 to TRBJ1-1; weak D call: TRBD1 (5 bases). The germline CDR1 and CDR2 sequences are MNHNS and SASEGT. V was trimmed by 6 bases and J by 2 bases, leaving 16 bases between them. The CDR3 is made up of 15 amino acids. The CDR3: CASRGTVSANTEAFF. The CDR3, as DNA: TGTGCCAGCAGGGGGACCGTCTCAGCTAACACTGAAGCTTTCTTT.

This chain uses TRBV5-4 with TRBJ1-2; the D is unclear. The V gene lost 4 bases and the J gene lost 5 bases, with 15 bases spanning the gap. The CDR3 loop spans 14 amino acids. In germline, CDR1 is SGHNT, CDR2 YYREEE (reference sequence). CDR3 amino acids: CASSLRLGNYGYTF. The CDR3 nucleotides read TGTGCCAGCAGCCTTCGATTGGGGAATTATGGCTACACCTTC.

The CDR3 DNA is TGTGCCAGCAGCCCAGGGACAGGTTGGGGCTCTGGAAACACCATATATTTT. Residues: CASSPGTGWGSGNTIYF. The rearrangement joins TRBV5-8 to TRBJ1-3; TRBD1 agrees at 8 bases. The CDR3 extends over 17 amino acids. Germline V gene lookup returns CDR1 SGHTS and CDR2 YDEGEE. The junction had 9 bases not matched to a gene; V was cut back by 4 bases and J by 0 bases.

The rearrangement uses TRBV6-6 and TRBJ2-3, with D hard to call. This CDR3 contains 14 residues. Trimming took off 5 bases at V and 1 base at J, with 10 bases between the two ends. Germline V CDR1 and CDR2: MNHNY, SVGAGI (reference sequence). The chain's CDR3 is CASSHRPGTDTQYF. The CDR3 DNA reads as TGTGCCAGCAGTCACCGCCCCGGCACAGATACGCAGTATTTT.

This clone was observed a handful of times. The rearrangement links TRBV11-2 to TRBJ1-4; no firm D call. There are 14 residues in the CDR3. The germline V gene encodes CDR1 SGHAT and CDR2 FQNNGV. V was trimmed by 1 base and J by 7 bases, leaving 10 bases between them. Here the CDR3 DNA reads TGTGCCAGCAGCTTAGGGCCAGTCGGTGAAAAACTGTTTTTT. This codes for CASSLGPVGEKLFF.

The chain recombines TRBV15 with TRBJ2-5, with 7 bases fitting TRBD1. The J call may be faulty, since TRBJ2-7 better matches the DNA end. The CDR3 has 13 residues. CDR1 LNHNV and CDR2 YYDKDF come from the germline V gene (reference sequence). CDR3 DNA: TGTGCCACCAGTTTTCAAGGGGGCGACGAGCAGTACTTC. Protein product: CATSFQGGDEQYF.

The rearrangement uses TRBV4-2 and TRBJ2-2; 9 bases are shared with TRBD2. Germline-derived CDR1 and CDR2 are LGHNA and YNFKEQ. The CDR3 totals 17 residues. Trimming took 0 bases from V and 4 from J; bases not matched to a gene: 6. The CDR3: CASSQDQASGITGELFF. The CDR3 DNA reads TGTGCCAGCAGCCAAGATCAGGCTAGCGGGATCACCGGGGAGCTGTTTTTT.

This clone was seen just once. The rearrangement joins TRBV27 to TRBJ2-1; TRBD1 is a possible D gene (7 bases). Germline V gene data show CDR1 as MNHEY and CDR2 as SMNVEV (reference sequence). The CDR3 has 15 residues. The V end lost 3 bases, the J end lost 5 bases, and 14 bases lay between the germline ends. The CDR3 protein is CASSFGQGGHNEQFF. CDR3 sequence (DNA): TGTGCCAGCAGTTTCGGGCAGGGGGGTCACAATGAGCAGTTCTTC.

The rearrangement links TRBV11-2 to TRBJ1-1, with 9 bases lining up with TRBD1. Germline trimming cut 1 base from V and 7 bases from J; bases unmatched to any gene: 7. CDR1 is SGHAT, CDR2 FQNNGV, per germline. The CDR3 is 15 residues long. CDR3: CASSLVGTGFVEAFF. CDR3 nucleotide sequence: TGTGCCAGCAGCTTAGTAGGGACAGGGTTTGTTGAAGCTTTCTTT. Full variable domain (rest looked up from reference TRBV11-2 and TRBJ1-1): EAGVAQSPRYKIIEKRQSVAFWCNPISGHATLYWYQQILGQGPKLLIQFQNNGVVDDSQLPKDRFSAERLKGVDSTLKIQPAKLEDSAVYLCASSLVGTGFVEAFFGQGTRLTVV.

There are a few counts of this clone. V and J are TRBV7-9 and TRBJ2-1, with D perhaps matching TRBD1 or TRBD2 (5 bases each). CDR3 size: 12 residues. The germline gives CDR1 SEHNR, CDR2 FQNEAQ (reference sequence). V lost 5 bases, J lost 10 bases, and 12 bases lay in between. CDR3 sequence: CASSHSGPEQFF. The CDR3 nucleotides are TGTGCCAGCAGCCACTCGGGGCCGGAGCAGTTCTTC.

As DNA, the CDR3 is TGCGCCAGCAGTGAGATTTCAGGTTCCACGAGCACAGATACGCAGTATTTT. Its protein is CASSEISGSTSTDTQYF. The J gene is TRBJ2-3, the V gene TRBV10-1; no clear D. Germline CDR1 is WNHNN and CDR2 is SYGVQD (reference sequence). There are 17 residues in the CDR3. Between the trimmed V and J ends, which lost 2 bases and 0 bases, there was a span of 15 bases.